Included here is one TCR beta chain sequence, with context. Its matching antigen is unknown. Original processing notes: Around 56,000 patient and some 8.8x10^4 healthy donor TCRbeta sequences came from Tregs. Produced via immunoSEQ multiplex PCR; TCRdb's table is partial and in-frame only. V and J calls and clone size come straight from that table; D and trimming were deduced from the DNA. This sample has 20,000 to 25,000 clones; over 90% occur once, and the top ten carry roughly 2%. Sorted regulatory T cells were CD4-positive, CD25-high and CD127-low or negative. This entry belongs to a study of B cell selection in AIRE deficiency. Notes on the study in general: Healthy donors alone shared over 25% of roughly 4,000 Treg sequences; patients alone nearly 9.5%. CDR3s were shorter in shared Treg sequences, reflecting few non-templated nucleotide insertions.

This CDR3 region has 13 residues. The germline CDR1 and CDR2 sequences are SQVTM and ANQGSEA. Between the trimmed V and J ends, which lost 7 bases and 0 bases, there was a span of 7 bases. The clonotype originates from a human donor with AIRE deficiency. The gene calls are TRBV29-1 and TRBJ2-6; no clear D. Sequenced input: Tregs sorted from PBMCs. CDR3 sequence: CSASTSGANVLTF. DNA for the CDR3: TGCAGCGCATCAACCTCTGGGGCCAACGTCCTGACTTTC.